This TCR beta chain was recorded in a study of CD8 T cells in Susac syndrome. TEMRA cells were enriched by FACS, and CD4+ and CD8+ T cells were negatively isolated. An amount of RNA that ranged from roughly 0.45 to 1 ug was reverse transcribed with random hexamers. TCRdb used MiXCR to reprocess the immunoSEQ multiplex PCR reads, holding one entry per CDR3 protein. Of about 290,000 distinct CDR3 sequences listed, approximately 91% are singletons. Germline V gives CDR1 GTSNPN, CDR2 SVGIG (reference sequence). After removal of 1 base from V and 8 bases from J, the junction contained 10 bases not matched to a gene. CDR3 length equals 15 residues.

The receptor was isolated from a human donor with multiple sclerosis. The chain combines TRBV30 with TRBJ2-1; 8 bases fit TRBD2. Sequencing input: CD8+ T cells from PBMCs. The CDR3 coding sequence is TGTGCCTGGAGTGCGGGGACTAGTGGGTTCCATGAGCAGTTCTTC. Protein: CAWSAGTSGFHEQFF.